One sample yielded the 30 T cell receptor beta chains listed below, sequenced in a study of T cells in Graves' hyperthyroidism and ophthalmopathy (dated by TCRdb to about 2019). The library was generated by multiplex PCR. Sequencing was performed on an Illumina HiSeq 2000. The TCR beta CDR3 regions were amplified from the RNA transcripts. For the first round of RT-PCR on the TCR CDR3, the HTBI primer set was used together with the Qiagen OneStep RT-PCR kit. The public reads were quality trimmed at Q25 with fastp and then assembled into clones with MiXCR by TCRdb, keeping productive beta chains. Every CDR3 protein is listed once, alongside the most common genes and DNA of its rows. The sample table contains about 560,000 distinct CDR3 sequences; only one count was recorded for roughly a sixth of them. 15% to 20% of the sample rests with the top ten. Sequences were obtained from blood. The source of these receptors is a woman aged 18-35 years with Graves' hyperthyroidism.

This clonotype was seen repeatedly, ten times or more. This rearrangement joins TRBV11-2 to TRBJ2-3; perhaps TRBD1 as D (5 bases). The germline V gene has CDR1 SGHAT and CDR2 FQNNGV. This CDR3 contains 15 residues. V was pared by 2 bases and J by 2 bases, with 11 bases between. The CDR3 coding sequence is TGTGCCAGCAGCTTAATGGGGCAGGACACAGATACGCAGTATTTT. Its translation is CASSLMGQDTDTQYF.

DNA of the CDR3: TGTGCCAGCAGCTCCTCCCCCGATGGGGGACGGGACACCATATATTTT. Its protein product is CASSSSPDGGRDTIYF. The V gene is TRBV12-3 or TRBV12-4, the J gene TRBJ1-3; D is possibly TRBD1 (5 bases). Trimming took off 6 bases at V and 8 bases at J, with 23 bases between the two ends. The CDR3 runs to 16 residues.

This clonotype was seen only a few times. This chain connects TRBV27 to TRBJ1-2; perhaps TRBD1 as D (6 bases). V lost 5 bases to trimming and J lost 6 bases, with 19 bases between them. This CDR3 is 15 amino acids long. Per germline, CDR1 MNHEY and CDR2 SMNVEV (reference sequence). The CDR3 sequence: CASSGVGGRSHGYTF. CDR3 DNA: TGTGCCAGCAGTGGCGTGGGGGGGCGAAGTCATGGCTACACCTTC.

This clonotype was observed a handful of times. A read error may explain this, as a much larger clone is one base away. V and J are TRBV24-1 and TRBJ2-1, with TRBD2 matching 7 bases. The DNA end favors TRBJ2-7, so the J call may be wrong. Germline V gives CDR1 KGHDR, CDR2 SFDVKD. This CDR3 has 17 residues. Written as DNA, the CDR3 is TGTGCCACCAGTGACCTTCCCTTGGGGGGGGGAAACAATGAGCAGTACTTC. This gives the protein CATSDLPLGGGNNEQYF.

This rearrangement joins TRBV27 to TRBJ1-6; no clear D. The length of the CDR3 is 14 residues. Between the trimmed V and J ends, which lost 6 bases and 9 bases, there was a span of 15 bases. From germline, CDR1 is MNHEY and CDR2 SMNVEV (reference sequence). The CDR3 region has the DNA TGTGCCAGCAGAAGATATGTTAGGTTTTCACCCCTCCACTTT. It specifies CASRRYVRFSPLHF.

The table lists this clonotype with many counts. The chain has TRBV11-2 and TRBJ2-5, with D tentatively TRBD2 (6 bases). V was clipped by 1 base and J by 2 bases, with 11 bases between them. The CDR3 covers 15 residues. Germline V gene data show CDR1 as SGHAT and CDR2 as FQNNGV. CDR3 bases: TGTGCCAGCAGCTTAGTGTGGGGGGTACAAGAGACCCAGTACTTC. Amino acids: CASSLVWGVQETQYF.

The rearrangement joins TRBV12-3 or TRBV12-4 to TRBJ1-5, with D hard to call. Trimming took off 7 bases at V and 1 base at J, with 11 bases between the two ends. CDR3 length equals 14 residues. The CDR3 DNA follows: TGTGCCAGCACTCTCGTGGGCAGCAATCAGCCCCAGCATTTT. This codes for CASTLVGSNQPQHF.

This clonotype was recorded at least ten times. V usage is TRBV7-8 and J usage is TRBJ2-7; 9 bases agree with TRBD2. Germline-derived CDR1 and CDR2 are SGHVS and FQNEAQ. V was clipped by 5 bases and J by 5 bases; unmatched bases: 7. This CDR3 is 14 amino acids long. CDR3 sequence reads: CASSISGSLDEQYF. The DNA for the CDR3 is TGTGCCAGCAGCATTAGCGGGAGTCTCGACGAGCAGTACTTC.

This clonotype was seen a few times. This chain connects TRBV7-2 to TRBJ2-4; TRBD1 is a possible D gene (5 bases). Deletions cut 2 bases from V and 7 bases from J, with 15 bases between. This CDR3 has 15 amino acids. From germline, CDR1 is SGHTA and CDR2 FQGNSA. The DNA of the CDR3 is TGTGCCAGCAGCTTAAAAGGGGTTGGGGCGAACATTCAGTACTTC. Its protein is CASSLKGVGANIQYF.

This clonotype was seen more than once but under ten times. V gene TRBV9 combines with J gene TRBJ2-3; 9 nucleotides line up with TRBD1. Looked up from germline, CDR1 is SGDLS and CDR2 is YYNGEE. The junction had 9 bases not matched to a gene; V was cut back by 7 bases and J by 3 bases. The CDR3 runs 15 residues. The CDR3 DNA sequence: TGTGCCAGCTCAACCGGGACAGGGTTTACAGATACGCAGTATTTT. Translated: CASSTGTGFTDTQYF.

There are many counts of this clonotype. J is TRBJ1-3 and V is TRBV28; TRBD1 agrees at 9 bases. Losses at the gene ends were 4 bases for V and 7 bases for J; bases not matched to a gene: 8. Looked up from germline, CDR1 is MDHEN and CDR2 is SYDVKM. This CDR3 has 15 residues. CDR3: CASSSGGTGMNTIYF. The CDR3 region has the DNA TGTGCCAGCAGTTCGGGCGGGACAGGGATGAACACCATATATTTT.

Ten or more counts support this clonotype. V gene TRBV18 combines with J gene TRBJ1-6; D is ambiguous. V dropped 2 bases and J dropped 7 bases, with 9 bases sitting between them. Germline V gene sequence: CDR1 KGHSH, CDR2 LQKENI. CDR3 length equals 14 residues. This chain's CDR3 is CASSPNPSNSPLHF. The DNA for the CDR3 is TGTGCCAGCTCACCAAATCCCAGCAATTCACCCCTCCACTTT.

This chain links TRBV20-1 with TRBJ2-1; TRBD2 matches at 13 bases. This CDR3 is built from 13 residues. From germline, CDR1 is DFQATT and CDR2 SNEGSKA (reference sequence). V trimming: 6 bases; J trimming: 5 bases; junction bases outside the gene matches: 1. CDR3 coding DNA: TGCAGTGCCGGACTAGCGGGAGACAATGAGCAGTTCTTC. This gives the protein CSAGLAGDNEQFF.

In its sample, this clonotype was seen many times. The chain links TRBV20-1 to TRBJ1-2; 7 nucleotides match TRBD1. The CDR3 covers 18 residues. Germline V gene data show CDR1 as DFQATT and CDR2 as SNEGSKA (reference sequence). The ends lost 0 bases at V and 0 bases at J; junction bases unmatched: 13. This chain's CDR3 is CSARDLLWTGAPNYGYTF. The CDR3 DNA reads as TGCAGTGCTAGAGATCTCCTTTGGACAGGAGCACCTAACTATGGCTACACCTTC.

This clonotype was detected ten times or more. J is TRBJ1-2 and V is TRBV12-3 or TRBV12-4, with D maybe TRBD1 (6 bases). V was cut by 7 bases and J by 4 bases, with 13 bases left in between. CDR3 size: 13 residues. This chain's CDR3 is CASTVQGGYGYTF. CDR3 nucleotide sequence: TGTGCCAGCACCGTACAGGGTGGCTATGGCTACACCTTC.

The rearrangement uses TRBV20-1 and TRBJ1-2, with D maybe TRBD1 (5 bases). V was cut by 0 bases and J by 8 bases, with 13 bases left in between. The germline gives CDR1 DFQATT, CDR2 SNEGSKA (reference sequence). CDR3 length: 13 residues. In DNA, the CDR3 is TGCAGTGCTAGAGATCAAGGAGGGGTCGGCTACACCTTC. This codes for CSARDQGGVGYTF.

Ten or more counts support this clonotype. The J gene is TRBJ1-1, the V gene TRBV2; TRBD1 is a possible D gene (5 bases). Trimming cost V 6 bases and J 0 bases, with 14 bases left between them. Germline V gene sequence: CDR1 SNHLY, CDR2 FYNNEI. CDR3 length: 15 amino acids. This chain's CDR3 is CASRESTVLNTEAFF. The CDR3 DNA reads TGTGCCAGCAGGGAATCGACAGTTTTGAACACTGAAGCTTTCTTT.

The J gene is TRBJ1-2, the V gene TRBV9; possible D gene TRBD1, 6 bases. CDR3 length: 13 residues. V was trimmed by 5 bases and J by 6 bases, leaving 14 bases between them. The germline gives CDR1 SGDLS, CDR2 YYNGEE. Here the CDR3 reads CASRTTGLNGYTF. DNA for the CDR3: TGTGCCAGCAGAACAACAGGGCTCAATGGCTACACCTTC.

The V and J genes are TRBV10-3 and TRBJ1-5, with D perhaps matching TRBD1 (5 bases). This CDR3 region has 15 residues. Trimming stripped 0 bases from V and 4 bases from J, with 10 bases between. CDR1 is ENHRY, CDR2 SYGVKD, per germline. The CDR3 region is CAISESRVLNQPQHF. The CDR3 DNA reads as TGTGCCATCAGTGAGTCCAGGGTTCTGAATCAGCCCCAGCATTTT.

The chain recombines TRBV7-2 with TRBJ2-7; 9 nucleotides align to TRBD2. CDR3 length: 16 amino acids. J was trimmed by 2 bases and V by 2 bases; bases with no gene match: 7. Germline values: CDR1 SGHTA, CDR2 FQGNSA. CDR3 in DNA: TGTGCCAGCAGCTTAAAAGCTGGACTAGCGCCCTACGAGCAGTACTTC. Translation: CASSLKAGLAPYEQYF.

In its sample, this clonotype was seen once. CDR3 region: CASKLAGYEQYF. The CDR3, as DNA: TGTGCCAGCAAACTAGCGGGCTACGAGCAGTACTTC. The J gene is TRBJ2-7, the V gene TRBV2; 9 nucleotides align to TRBD2. CDR1 and CDR2 from the germline V gene are SNHLY and FYNNEI. The length of the CDR3 is 12 residues. V shed 7 bases and J 3 bases; nucleotides not matched to a gene: 1. Drawing the rest from reference TRBV2 and TRBJ2-7, the complete variable domain is EPEVTQTPSHQVTQMGQEVILRCVPISNHLYFYWYRQILGQKVEFLVSFYNNEISEKSEIFDDQFSVERPDGSNFTLKIRSTKLEDSAMYFCASKLAGYEQYFGPGTRLTVT.

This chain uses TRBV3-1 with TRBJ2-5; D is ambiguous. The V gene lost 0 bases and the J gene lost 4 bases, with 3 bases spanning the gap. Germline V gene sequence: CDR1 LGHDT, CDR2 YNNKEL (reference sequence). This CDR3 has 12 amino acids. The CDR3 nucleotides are TGTGCCAGCAGCCAAGAGCCAGAGACCCAGTACTTC. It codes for CASSQEPETQYF.

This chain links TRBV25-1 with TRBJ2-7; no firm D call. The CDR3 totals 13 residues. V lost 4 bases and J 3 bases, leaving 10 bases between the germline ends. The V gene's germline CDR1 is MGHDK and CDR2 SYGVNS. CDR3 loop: CASSVGSGYEQYF. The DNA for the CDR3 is TGTGCCAGCAGTGTGGGATCGGGCTACGAGCAGTACTTC.

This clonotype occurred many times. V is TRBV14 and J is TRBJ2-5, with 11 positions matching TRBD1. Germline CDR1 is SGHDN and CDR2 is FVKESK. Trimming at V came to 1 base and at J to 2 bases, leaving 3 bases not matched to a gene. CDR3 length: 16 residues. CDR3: CASSQGDRGNQETQYF. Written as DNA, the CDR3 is TGTGCCAGCAGCCAAGGGGACAGGGGGAATCAAGAGACCCAGTACTTC.

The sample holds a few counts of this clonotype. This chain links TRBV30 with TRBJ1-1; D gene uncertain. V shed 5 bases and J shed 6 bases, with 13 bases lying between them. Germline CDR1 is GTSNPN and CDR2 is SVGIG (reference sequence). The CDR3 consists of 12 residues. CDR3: CAWARFESEAFF. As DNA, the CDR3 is TGTGCCTGGGCCCGCTTTGAGTCTGAAGCTTTCTTT.

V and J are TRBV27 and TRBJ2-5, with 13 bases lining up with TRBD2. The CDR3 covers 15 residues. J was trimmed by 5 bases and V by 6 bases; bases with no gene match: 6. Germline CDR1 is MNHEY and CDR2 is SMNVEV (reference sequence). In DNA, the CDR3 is TGTGCCAGCAGCACTAGCGGGAGGGCCTCTGAGACCCAGTACTTC. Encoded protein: CASSTSGRASETQYF.

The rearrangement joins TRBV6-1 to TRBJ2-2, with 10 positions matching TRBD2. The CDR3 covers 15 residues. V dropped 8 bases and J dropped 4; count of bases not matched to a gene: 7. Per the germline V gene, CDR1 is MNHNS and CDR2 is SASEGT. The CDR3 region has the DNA TGTGCCAGCTCGGCTAGCGGGGGCCGCACCGGGGAGCTGTTTTTT. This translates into CASSASGGRTGELFF.

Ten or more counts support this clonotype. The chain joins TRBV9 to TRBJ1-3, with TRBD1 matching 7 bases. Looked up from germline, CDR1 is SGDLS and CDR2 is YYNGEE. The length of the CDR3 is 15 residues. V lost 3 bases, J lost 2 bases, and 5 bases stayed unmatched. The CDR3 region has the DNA TGTGCCAGCAGCGGAGCACAGGGGCCTGGAAACACCATATATTTT. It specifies CASSGAQGPGNTIYF.

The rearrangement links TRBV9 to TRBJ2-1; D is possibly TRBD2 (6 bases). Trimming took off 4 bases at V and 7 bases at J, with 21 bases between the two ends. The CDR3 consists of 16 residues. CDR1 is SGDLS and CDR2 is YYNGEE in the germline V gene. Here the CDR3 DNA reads TGTGCCAGCAGCTCCATTAGGGGACTGGGGTTTAATGAGCAGTTCTTC. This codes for CASSSIRGLGFNEQFF.

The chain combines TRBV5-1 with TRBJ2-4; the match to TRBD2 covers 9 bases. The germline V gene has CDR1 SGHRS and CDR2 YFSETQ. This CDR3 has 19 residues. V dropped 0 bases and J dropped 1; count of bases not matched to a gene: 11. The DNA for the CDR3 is TGCGCCAGCAGCTTGGCCTCTAGCGGGACGTTAATGGCCAAAAACATTCAGTACTTC. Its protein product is CASSLASSGTLMAKNIQYF.